This TCR beta chain is drawn from a study of cytomegalovirus exposure and HLA in healthy donors. Study-level results: The study listed approximately 160 cytomegalovirus-associated TCR beta chains.

PCR employed 60 Vbeta and 13 Jbeta primers. Sequencing was performed with immunoSEQ multiplex PCR; in TCRdb, only in-frame clones are kept and a portion is missing. Of about 140,000 clones listed, 88% are singletons. Germline-derived CDR1 and CDR2 are GTSNPN and SVGIG (reference sequence). The CDR3 extends over 15 amino acids. V was pared by 0 bases and J by 8 bases, with 7 bases of the junction left unmatched. In the case of this clone: Its antigen is not identified.

This cohort consisted of healthy bone marrow donors. The sequenced sample consisted of PBMCs. This chain uses TRBV30 with TRBJ1-4, with 9 positions matching TRBD1. The TCR comes from a woman between 35 and 50 years old in good health and CMV-seronegative. The CDR3 bases are TGTGCCTGGAGTGTGCTCGGAGGACAGGGGGAAAAACTGTTTTTT. This codes for CAWSVLGGQGEKLFF.